The 29 T cell receptor beta chains below all came from one sample that was sequenced in a study of T cell responses to AZD1222 COVID-19 vaccine. Clones were read by immunoSEQ multiplex PCR, and TCRdb kept only the in-frame ones, dropping some. The table has roughly 150,000 clones, 85% to 90% seen once. The sequenced sample was peripheral blood, obtained 28 days after the second AZD1222 dose. These receptors were taken from an adult who received the AZD1222 COVID-19 vaccine.

This chain joins TRBV24-1 and TRBJ2-1; D ambiguous. Trimming removed 4 bases at V and 1 base at J, with 4 bases between. The CDR3 has 13 residues. Per germline, CDR1 KGHDR and CDR2 SFDVKD. CDR3 amino acids: CATSDTSYNEQFF. CDR3 bases: TGTGCCACCAGTGACACATCCTACAATGAGCAGTTCTTC.

The V gene is TRBV7-2, the J gene TRBJ1-3; no clear D gene. The V gene's germline CDR1 is SGHTA and CDR2 FQGNSA. Trimming took off 4 bases at V and 4 bases at J, with 11 bases between the two ends. This CDR3 comprises 14 residues. The CDR3 spells CASSSDPVGNTIYF. Here the CDR3 DNA reads TGTGCCAGCAGCTCCGACCCGGTAGGAAACACCATATATTTT.

The chain couples TRBV27 to TRBJ1-3; tentative D call: TRBD1 (6 bases). The V end lost 4 bases, the J end lost 2 bases, and 12 bases lay between the germline ends. The CDR3 sequence is 15 residues long. In germline, CDR1 is MNHEY, CDR2 SMNVEV (reference sequence). CDR3 residues: CASSSTGRTGNTIYF. The CDR3 region has the DNA TGTGCCAGCAGTTCTACAGGGAGGACTGGAAACACCATATATTTT.

This chain links TRBV6-1 with TRBJ1-6; D remains unclear. The CDR3 is made up of 16 amino acids. Deletions cut 4 bases from V and 6 bases from J, with 16 bases between. Germline CDR1 MNHNS, CDR2 SASEGT. The CDR3 DNA reads TGTGCCAGCAGTGTGGACCCAAGGGCCCTTAATTCACCCCTCCACTTT. Its translation: CASSVDPRALNSPLHF.

This clone was counted only a few times. The chain employs TRBV11-2 and TRBJ2-7; D may correspond to TRBD1 or TRBD2 (6 bases each). This CDR3 has 17 amino acids. Deletions cut 1 base from V and 5 bases from J, with 21 bases between. Germline lookup yields CDR1 SGHAT and CDR2 FQNNGV. The CDR3 loop is CASSLGSGGGHGDEQYF. The CDR3 DNA is TGTGCCAGCAGCTTAGGATCCGGAGGGGGGCACGGCGACGAGCAGTACTTC. The full variable domain, with the rest looked up from reference TRBV11-2 and TRBJ2-7, is EAGVAQSPRYKIIEKRQSVAFWCNPISGHATLYWYQQILGQGPKLLIQFQNNGVVDDSQLPKDRFSAERLKGVDSTLKIQPAKLEDSAVYLCASSLGSGGGHGDEQYFGPGTRLTVT.

The chain carries TRBV11-2 and TRBJ2-7; maybe TRBD1 (5 bases). The V end was cut by 5 bases, the J end by 6 bases, with 14 bases between. The CDR3 length is 13 residues. Germline V gene sequence: CDR1 SGHAT, CDR2 FQNNGV. The CDR3 loop reads CASSPEMGLEQYF. CDR3 bases: TGTGCCAGCAGCCCGGAGATGGGGCTCGAGCAGTACTTC.

The CDR3: CASSNGQTQETQYF. For the CDR3, the DNA is TGCGCCAGCAGCAACGGACAGACACAAGAGACCCAGTACTTC. V and J are TRBV5-1 and TRBJ2-5, with D perhaps TRBD1 (6 bases). V dropped 4 bases and J dropped 2 bases, with 12 bases sitting between them. CDR1 and CDR2 from the germline V gene are SGHRS and YFSETQ. This CDR3 region has 14 residues. The entire variable domain, with the rest obtained from reference TRBV5-1 and TRBJ2-5, is as follows: KAGVTQTPRYLIKTRGQQVTLSCSPISGHRSVSWYQQTPGQGLQFLFEYFSETQRNKGNFPGRFSGRQFSNSRSEMNVSTLELGDSALYLCASSNGQTQETQYFGPGTRLLVL.

The chain links TRBV11-2 to TRBJ1-3; D is unresolved. This CDR3 is built from 17 residues. Germline V CDR1 and CDR2: SGHAT, FQNNGV. Trimming left V 3 bases short and J 1 base short, with 16 bases between. The CDR3 coding sequence is TGTGCCAGCAGCTTCAACGCGAACCGAGGGTCTGGAAACACCATATATTTT. Protein product: CASSFNANRGSGNTIYF. The full variable domain, its missing parts supplied by reference TRBV11-2 and TRBJ1-3, is EAGVAQSPRYKIIEKRQSVAFWCNPISGHATLYWYQQILGQGPKLLIQFQNNGVVDDSQLPKDRFSAERLKGVDSTLKIQPAKLEDSAVYLCASSFNANRGSGNTIYFGEGSWLTVV.

J is TRBJ2-2 and V is TRBV10-3, with D perhaps TRBD1 (5 bases). The length of the CDR3 is 15 residues. Germline V gene data show CDR1 as ENHRY and CDR2 as SYGVKD. V gave up 2 bases and J gave up 2 bases, with 9 bases separating them. CDR3 sequence: CAISETGPNTGELFF. CDR3 bases: TGTGCCATCAGTGAGACAGGACCAAACACCGGGGAGCTGTTTTTT.

In this sample, this clone turned up a few times. CDR3 loop: CASSSTSTGELFF. The CDR3 DNA is TGTGCCAGCAGCTCTACTAGCACCGGGGAGCTGTTTTTT. J is TRBJ2-2 and V is TRBV7-2, with D possibly being TRBD2 (5 bases). Germline CDR1 is SGHTA and CDR2 is FQGNSA. The CDR3 totals 13 residues. The germline V and J ends were trimmed by 4 bases and 4 bases, with 7 bases remaining between them.

The chain carries TRBV30 and TRBJ1-6; 7 bases match TRBD1. CDR1 GTSNPN and CDR2 SVGIG come from the germline V gene (reference sequence). V gave up 2 bases and J gave up 7 bases; unmatched junction bases: 5. This CDR3 has 14 amino acids. The CDR3 sequence is CAWSRAGGNSPLHF. Written as DNA, the CDR3 is TGTGCCTGGAGTCGAGCAGGGGGAAATTCACCCCTCCACTTT. Variable domain in full (rest from reference TRBV30 and TRBJ1-6): SQTIHQWPATLVQPVGSPLSLECTVEGTSNPNLYWYRQAAGRGLQLLFYSVGIGQISSEVPQNLSASRPQDRQFILSSKKLLLSDSGFYLCAWSRAGGNSPLHFGNGTRLTVT.

V and J are TRBV5-1 and TRBJ2-1; D remains ambiguous. The CDR3 runs 18 residues. Germline assignment: CDR1 SGHRS and CDR2 YFSETQ. V lost 5 bases and J lost 0, with 21 bases in between. The chain's CDR3 is CASRASAKAPSSYNEQFF. The CDR3 nucleotides read TGCGCCAGCAGAGCCAGTGCGAAAGCGCCTAGCTCCTACAATGAGCAGTTCTTC.

This clone was detected only a few times. The chain links TRBV28 to TRBJ1-5; D is uncertain. Trimming took 4 bases from V and 0 from J, leaving 10 bases between them. The CDR3 consists of 15 residues. Germline V gives CDR1 MDHEN, CDR2 SYDVKM. DNA of the CDR3: TGTGCCAGCAGTTATTCGGTGAATAGCAATCAGCCCCAGCATTTT. Its translation: CASSYSVNSNQPQHF.

The genes are TRBV27 and TRBJ1-6, with 7 bases identical to TRBD1. J gave up 13 bases and V 2 bases, and 17 bases lay outside the gene matches. The CDR3 totals 17 residues. In germline, CDR1 is MNHEY, CDR2 SMNVEV (reference sequence). DNA for the CDR3: TGTGCCAGCAGTTTAGGGGCGAACAGGGGAAGATCAGCTCCCCTCCACTTT. This translates into CASSLGANRGRSAPLHF.

The gene calls are TRBV20-1 and TRBJ2-5, with D possibly matching TRBD2 (5 bases). The germline CDR1 and CDR2 sequences are DFQATT and SNEGSKA (reference sequence). The CDR3 has 13 amino acids. Trimming stripped 3 bases from V and 4 bases from J, with 12 bases between. CDR3 region: CSASPPAGETQYF. Written as DNA, the CDR3 is TGCAGTGCTAGTCCCCCGGCGGGAGAGACCCAGTACTTC.

The chain uses TRBV6-2 or TRBV6-3 and TRBJ2-1; either TRBD1 or TRBD2 may supply D (6 bases each). The V end was cut by 4 bases, the J end by 6 bases, with 16 bases between. Germline CDR1 and CDR2: MNHEY and SVGEGT. The CDR3 consists of 15 residues. The DNA of the CDR3 is TGTGCCAGCAGTTCCTGGACAGACGGGGGCAATGAGCAGTTCTTC. Its translation: CASSSWTDGGNEQFF.

This clone was seen once. The rearrangement joins TRBV6-2 or TRBV6-3 to TRBJ2-7; TRBD1 matches 7 bases. V lost 6 bases, J lost 3 bases, and 11 bases stayed unmatched. Germline CDR1 MNHEY, CDR2 SVGEGT. CDR3 length equals 15 residues. CDR3 coding DNA: TGTGCCAGCAGCCTCGAGGGGGCGACTCGCTACGAGCAGTACTTC. Its translation is CASSLEGATRYEQYF.

This chain uses TRBV5-1 with TRBJ1-2, with no clear D. Germline assignment: CDR1 SGHRS and CDR2 YFSETQ. V was clipped by 0 bases and J by 4 bases, with 10 bases between them. The CDR3 has 14 residues. The CDR3 sequence is CASSLAGEPYGYTF. Here the CDR3 DNA reads TGCGCCAGCAGCTTGGCCGGGGAGCCCTATGGCTACACCTTC.

This clone appeared once. The chain couples TRBV3-1 (or the pseudogene TRBV3-2) to TRBJ2-1; possible D gene TRBD2, 6 bases. The CDR3 runs 13 residues. V lost 2 bases to trimming and J lost 10 bases, with 12 bases between them. Germline values: CDR1 LGHDT, CDR2 YNNKEL (reference sequence). The CDR3 bases are TGTGCCAGCAGCCAAACGGGGGTGGTAGAGCAGTTCTTC. Its translation is CASSQTGVVEQFF.

The chain is built from TRBV7-8 and TRBJ2-1; no clear D gene. Germline V gives CDR1 SGHVS, CDR2 FQNEAQ. The CDR3 sequence is 16 residues long. The V end was cut by 4 bases, the J end by 2 bases, with 15 bases between. The CDR3 DNA reads TGTGCCAGCAGCTCAGCCTCTAGTATCCCCTACAATGAGCAGTTCTTC. Translated, it gives CASSSASSIPYNEQFF.

V gene TRBV11-2 combines with J gene TRBJ2-7; TRBD1 agrees at 9 bases. Germline V gives CDR1 SGHAT, CDR2 FQNNGV. The length of the CDR3 is 17 residues. V lost 5 bases to trimming and J lost 4 bases; unmatched junction nucleotides: 15. CDR3 sequence reads: CASSTISGTGMGYEQYF. CDR3 nucleotides: TGTGCCAGCAGCACTATCTCCGGGACAGGGATGGGTTACGAGCAGTACTTC.

The rearrangement uses TRBV10-3 and TRBJ2-3; no reliable D call. Germline V gives CDR1 ENHRY, CDR2 SYGVKD. V was cut by 2 bases and J by 1 base, with 7 bases left in between. CDR3 size: 14 residues. CDR3 DNA sequence: TGTGCCATCAGTGAGGCCTACGGCACAGATACGCAGTATTTT. This encodes CAISEAYGTDTQYF.

This chain joins TRBV30 and TRBJ2-5; the D is unclear. Trimming took 1 base from V and 5 from J, leaving 8 bases between them. CDR3 length equals 12 residues. Germline V CDR1 and CDR2: GTSNPN, SVGIG (reference sequence). This chain's CDR3 is CAWSGSTETQYF. The CDR3 DNA follows: TGTGCCTGGAGTGGGTCCACGGAGACCCAGTACTTC.

The chain joins TRBV6-2 or TRBV6-3 to TRBJ2-2, with TRBD2 matching 8 bases. The CDR3 length is 17 residues. V was clipped by 2 bases and J by 4 bases; unmatched bases: 9. Germline CDR1 and CDR2: MNHEY and SVGEGT. CDR3 in DNA: TGTGCCAGCAGTTACACCGTAGCGGGACCAAGCACCGGGGAGCTGTTTTTT. This translates into CASSYTVAGPSTGELFF.

This chain links TRBV23-1 with TRBJ1-2; D not resolved. TRBV23-1 is known as an ORF, though its function is uncertain. With 1 base removed from V and 2 bases from J, the gap between germline ends came to 11 bases. The CDR3 spans 15 residues. Here the CDR3 DNA reads TGCGCCAGCAGTCAATATACGGAGAAAAACTATGGCTACACCTTC. This encodes CASSQYTEKNYGYTF.

The V call is TRBV5-1, the J call TRBJ2-7, with 10 positions matching TRBD2. The CDR3 is made up of 15 amino acids. J was trimmed by 6 bases and V by 4 bases; bases with no gene match: 10. Germline V lookup: CDR1 SGHRS, CDR2 YFSETQ. For the CDR3, the DNA is TGCGCCAGCAGCCCCCTAGCGGGAGCTATAGGCGAGCAGTACTTC. Amino acids: CASSPLAGAIGEQYF.

The rearrangement uses TRBV18 and TRBJ2-7, with 8 bases fitting TRBD1. V was pared by 3 bases and J by 5 bases, with 12 bases of the junction left unmatched. Germline lookup yields CDR1 KGHSH and CDR2 LQKENI. This CDR3 is built from 16 residues. Here the CDR3 DNA reads TGTGCCAGCTCACCTCCCGCCAGGGGGCAAAAGCACGAGCAGTACTTC. This encodes CASSPPARGQKHEQYF. Full variable domain (remainder filled in from reference TRBV18 and TRBJ2-7): NAGVMQNPRHLVRRRGQEARLRCSPMKGHSHVYWYRQLPEEGLKFMVYLQKENIIDESGMPKERFSAEFPKEGPSILRIQQVVRGDSAAYFCASSPPARGQKHEQYFGPGTRLTVT.

This chain links TRBV10-3 with TRBJ2-1; 10 bases are a match to TRBD1. V lost 2 bases to trimming and J lost 3 bases; unmatched junction nucleotides: 7. Per the germline V gene, CDR1 is ENHRY and CDR2 is SYGVKD. The length of the CDR3 is 17 residues. CDR3 DNA sequence: TGTGCCATCAGTGAGGACAGGGGGCAGGTTGTCTACAATGAGCAGTTCTTC. It translates to CAISEDRGQVVYNEQFF.

As regards this clone: Distinct nucleotide sequences in the sample also encode this CDR3. In nucleotides, the CDR3 is TGCGCCAGCAGCTTGGAACTAGCGGGCACAGATACGCAGTATTTT. This encodes CASSLELAGTDTQYF. The rearrangement uses TRBV5-1 and TRBJ2-3; 8 bases map to TRBD2. The CDR3 extends over 15 amino acids. Per germline, CDR1 SGHRS and CDR2 YFSETQ. V trimming: 0 bases; J trimming: 1 base; junction bases outside the gene matches: 1.